The present TCR beta chain was sequenced within a study of CD8 T cell repertoires and HIV-1 epitope variants. Study-wide background: Separate from the cultures, 1M uncultured T cells served as baseline.

The CDR3 sequence is 12 residues long. The germline gives CDR1 SGHDN, CDR2 FVKESK. V was shortened by 4 bases and J by 6 bases, with 9 bases between the two germline ends. Profiled with immunoSEQ multiplex PCR; TCRdb holds only in-frame clones, not every one. The sample records 90,000 or so clones, 60% to 80% being singletons. Sequenced material: uncultured baseline CD8+ T cells from peripheral blood mononuclear cells (PBMCs). The chain recombines TRBV14 with TRBJ1-1, with D maybe TRBD1 (5 bases). This sequence was found in a male donor with HIV. DNA of the CDR3: TGTGCCAGCAGCCCCGGGGGGTCTGAAGCTTTCTTT. This encodes CASSPGGSEAFF.